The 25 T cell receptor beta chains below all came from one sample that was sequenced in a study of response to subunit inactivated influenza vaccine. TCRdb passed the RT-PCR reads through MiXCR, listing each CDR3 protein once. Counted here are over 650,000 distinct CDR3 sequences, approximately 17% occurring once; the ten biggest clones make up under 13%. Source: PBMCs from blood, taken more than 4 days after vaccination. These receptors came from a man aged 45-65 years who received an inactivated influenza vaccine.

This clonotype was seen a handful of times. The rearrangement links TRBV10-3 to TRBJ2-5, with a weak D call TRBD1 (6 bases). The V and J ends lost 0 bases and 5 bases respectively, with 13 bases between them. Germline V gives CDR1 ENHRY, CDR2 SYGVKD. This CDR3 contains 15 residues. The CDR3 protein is CAISESEGVDETQYF. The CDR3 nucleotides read TGTGCCATCAGTGAGTCCGAGGGGGTCGATGAGACCCAGTACTTC.

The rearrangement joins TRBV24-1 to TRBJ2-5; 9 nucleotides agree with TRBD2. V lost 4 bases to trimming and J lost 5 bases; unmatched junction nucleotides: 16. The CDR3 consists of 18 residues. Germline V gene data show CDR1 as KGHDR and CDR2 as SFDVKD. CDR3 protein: CATSDPQNSGRPGETQYF. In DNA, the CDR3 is TGTGCCACCAGTGACCCCCAGAATAGCGGGAGACCTGGGGAGACCCAGTACTTC.

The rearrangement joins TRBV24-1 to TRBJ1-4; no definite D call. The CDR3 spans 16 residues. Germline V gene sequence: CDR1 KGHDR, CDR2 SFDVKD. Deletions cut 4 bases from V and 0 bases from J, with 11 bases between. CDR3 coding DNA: TGTGCCACCAGTGAGGGATCAGGCGCAACTAATGAAAAACTGTTTTTT. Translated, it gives CATSEGSGATNEKLFF.

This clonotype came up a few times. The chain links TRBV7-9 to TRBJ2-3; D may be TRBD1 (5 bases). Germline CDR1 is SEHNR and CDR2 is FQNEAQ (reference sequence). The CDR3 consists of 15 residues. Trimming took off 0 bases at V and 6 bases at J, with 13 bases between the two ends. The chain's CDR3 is CASSLADRLSDTQYF. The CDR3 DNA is TGTGCCAGCAGCTTAGCAGACAGATTGTCCGATACGCAGTATTTT.

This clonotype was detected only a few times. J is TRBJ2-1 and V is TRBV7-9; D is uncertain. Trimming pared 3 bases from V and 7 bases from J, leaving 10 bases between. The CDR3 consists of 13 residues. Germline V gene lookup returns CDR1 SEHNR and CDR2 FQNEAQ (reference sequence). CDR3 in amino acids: CASSFVANNEQFF. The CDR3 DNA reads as TGTGCCAGCAGCTTCGTGGCGAATAATGAGCAGTTCTTC.

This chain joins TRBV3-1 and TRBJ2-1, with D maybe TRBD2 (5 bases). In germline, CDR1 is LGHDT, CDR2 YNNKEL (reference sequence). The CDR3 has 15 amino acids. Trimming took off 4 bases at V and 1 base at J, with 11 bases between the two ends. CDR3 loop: CASSPTRDSYNEQFF. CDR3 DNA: TGTGCCAGCAGCCCAACTAGAGATTCCTACAATGAGCAGTTCTTC.

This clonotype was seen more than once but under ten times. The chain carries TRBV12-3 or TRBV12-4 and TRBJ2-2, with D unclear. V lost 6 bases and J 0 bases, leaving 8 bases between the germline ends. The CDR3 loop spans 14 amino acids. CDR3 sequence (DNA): TGTGCCAGCAGCCACGGACCGAACACCGGGGAGCTGTTTTTT. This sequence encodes CASSHGPNTGELFF.

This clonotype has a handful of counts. CDR3 residues: CASRLRDTQYF. The CDR3 region has the DNA TGTGCCAGCAGATTAAGAGATACGCAGTATTTT. J is TRBJ2-3 and V is TRBV12-3 or TRBV12-4, with D unresolved. The CDR3 runs to 11 residues. V lost 6 bases, J lost 5 bases, and 6 bases lay in between.

In DNA, the CDR3 is TGTGCCAGCAGCCGCTATGGAAGTAGTATTGCAGATACGCAGTATTTT. Protein sequence: CASSRYGSSIADTQYF. The gene calls are TRBV14 and TRBJ2-3; D is unresolved. Germline CDR1 and CDR2: SGHDN and FVKESK. The CDR3 contains 16 residues. V was shortened by 4 bases and J by 4 bases, with 18 bases between the two germline ends.

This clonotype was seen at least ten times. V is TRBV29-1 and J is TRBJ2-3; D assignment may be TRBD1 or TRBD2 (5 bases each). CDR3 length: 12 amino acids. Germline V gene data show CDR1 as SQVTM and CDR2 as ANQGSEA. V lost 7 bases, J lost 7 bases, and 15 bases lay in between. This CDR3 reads CSARDHANTQYF. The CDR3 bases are TGCAGCGCCCGGGACCACGCGAATACGCAGTATTTT.

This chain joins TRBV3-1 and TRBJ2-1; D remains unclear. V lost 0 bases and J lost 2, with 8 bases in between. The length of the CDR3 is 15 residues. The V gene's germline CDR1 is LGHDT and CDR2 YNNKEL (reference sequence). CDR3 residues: CASSQEHRTYNEQFF. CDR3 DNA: TGTGCCAGCAGCCAAGAGCACCGGACCTACAATGAGCAGTTCTTC.

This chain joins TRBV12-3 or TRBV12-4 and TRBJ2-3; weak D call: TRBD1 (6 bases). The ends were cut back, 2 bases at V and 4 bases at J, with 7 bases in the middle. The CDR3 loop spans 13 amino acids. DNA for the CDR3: TGTGCCAGCAGTTTACACAGGGCAGATACGCAGTATTTT. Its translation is CASSLHRADTQYF.

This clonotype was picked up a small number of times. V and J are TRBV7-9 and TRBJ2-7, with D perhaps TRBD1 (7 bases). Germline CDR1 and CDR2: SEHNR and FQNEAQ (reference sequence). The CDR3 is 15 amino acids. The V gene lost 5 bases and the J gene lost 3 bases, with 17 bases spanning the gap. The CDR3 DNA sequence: TGTGCCAGCAGCCCGGTGGGGGGACAGTTCTACGAGCAGTACTTC. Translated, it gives CASSPVGGQFYEQYF.

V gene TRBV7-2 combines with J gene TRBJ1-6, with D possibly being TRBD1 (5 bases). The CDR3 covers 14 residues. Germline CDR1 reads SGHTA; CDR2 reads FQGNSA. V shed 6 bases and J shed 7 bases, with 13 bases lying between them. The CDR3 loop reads CASRGDSRNSPLHF. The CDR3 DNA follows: TGTGCCAGCAGGGGGGACTCCAGGAATTCACCCCTCCACTTT.

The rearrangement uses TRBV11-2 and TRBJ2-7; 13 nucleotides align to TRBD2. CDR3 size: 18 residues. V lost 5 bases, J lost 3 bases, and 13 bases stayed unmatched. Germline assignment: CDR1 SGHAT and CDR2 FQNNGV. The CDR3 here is CASSLSTSGRPQLYEQYF. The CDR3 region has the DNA TGTGCCAGCAGCCTCTCGACTAGCGGGAGGCCCCAACTCTACGAGCAGTACTTC.

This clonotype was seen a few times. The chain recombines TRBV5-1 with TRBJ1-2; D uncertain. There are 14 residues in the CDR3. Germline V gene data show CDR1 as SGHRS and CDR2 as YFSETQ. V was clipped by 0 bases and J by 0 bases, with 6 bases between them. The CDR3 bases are TGCGCCAGCAGCTTGGCCTCAGCTAACTATGGCTACACCTTC. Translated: CASSLASANYGYTF.

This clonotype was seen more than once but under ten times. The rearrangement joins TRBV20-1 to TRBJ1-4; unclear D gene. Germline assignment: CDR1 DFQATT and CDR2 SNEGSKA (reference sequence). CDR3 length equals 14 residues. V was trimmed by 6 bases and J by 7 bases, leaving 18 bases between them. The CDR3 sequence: CSAPAPPIREKLFF. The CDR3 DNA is TGCAGTGCCCCGGCCCCCCCCATCCGTGAAAAACTGTTTTTT.

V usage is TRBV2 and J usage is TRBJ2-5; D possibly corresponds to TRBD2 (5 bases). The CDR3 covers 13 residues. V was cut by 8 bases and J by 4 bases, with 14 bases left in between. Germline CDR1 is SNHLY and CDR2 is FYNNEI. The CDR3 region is CASLGGLRETQYF. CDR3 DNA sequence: TGTGCCAGCCTGGGCGGGCTACGAGAGACCCAGTACTTC.

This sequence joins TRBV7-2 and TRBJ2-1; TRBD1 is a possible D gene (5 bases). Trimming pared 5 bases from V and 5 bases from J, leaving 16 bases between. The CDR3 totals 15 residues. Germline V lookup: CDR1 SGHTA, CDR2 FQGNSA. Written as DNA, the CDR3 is TGTGCCAGCAGCCCCAGAAGGGGCCCCGACAATGAGCAGTTCTTC. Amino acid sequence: CASSPRRGPDNEQFF.

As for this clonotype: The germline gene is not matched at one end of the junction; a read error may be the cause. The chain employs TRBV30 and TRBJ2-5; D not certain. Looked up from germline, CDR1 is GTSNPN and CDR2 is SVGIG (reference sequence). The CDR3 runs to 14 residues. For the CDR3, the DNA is TGTGCCAGGAGTGTAGGTGGGCAGAAACCGACCCAGTACTTC. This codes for CARSVGGQKPTQYF.

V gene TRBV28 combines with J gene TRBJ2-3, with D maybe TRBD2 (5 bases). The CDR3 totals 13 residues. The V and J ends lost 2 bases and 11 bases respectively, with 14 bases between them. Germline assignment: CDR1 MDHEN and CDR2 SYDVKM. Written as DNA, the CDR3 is TGTGCCAGCAGTTTAACGCCCGGAGGTAGGCAGTATTTT. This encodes CASSLTPGGRQYF.

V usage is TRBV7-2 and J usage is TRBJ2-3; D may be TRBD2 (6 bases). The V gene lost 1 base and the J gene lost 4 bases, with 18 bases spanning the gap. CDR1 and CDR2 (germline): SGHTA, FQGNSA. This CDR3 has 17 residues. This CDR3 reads CASSLVAGLNKADTQYF. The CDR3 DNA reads TGTGCCAGCAGCTTAGTGGCGGGGCTCAATAAGGCAGATACGCAGTATTTT.

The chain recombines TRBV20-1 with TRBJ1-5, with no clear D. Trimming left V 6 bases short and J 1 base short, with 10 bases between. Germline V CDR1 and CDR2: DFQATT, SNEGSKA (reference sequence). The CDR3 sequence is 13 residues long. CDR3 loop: CSAAPESNQPQHF. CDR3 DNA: TGCAGTGCAGCCCCTGAGAGCAATCAGCCCCAGCATTTT.

CDR3 residues: CATSSTLAGGPYNEQFF. The CDR3 DNA reads as TGTGCCACCAGTTCGACCCTCGCGGGAGGGCCGTATAATGAGCAGTTCTTC. The rearrangement uses TRBV24-1 and TRBJ2-1; TRBD2 matches 9 bases. V shed 6 bases and J 7 bases; nucleotides not matched to a gene: 15. Germline values: CDR1 KGHDR, CDR2 SFDVKD. The CDR3 consists of 17 residues.

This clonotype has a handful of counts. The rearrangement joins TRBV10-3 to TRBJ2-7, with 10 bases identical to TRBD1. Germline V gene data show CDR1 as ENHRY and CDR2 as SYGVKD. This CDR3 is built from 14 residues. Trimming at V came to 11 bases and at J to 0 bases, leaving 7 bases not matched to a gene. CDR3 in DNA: TGTGCCTCGGGACAGGGGCTCAACTCCTACGAGCAGTACTTC. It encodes CASGQGLNSYEQYF.